This paragraph covers one TCR beta chain sequence. The clone's antigen remains unknown. Qualities for individual bases were not recorded, and no much larger clone is one base off. This sample was taken from a study of blood T cell repertoires in COVID-19 (dated by TCRdb to 2020 to 2021). About the study as a whole: For ImmuneRACE Cohort 3, a participant was defined as recovered based on two consecutive negative NP/OP PCR tests, clearance by a healthcare professional, or resolution of symptoms. The dataset comprised deeply sampled blood TCRbeta repertoires from subjects exposed to, actively infected with, or recovered from COVID-19. Samples covering the acute and convalescent phases of COVID-19 were provided by collaborators in the United States, Italy and Spain. Where available, HLA class I and class II types were taken from metadata supplied by the sample provider and were not determined by assay-based typing. The material from the prospective study consisted of cDNA or gDNA derived from T cells, B-cell-depleted T cells, or PBMCs. Samples came from the ongoing ImmuneRACE study (first 160 participants) plus 1,254 subjects from 6 global collaborators. The repertoires were released in a freely available public database intended as a resource for research on the immune response to SARS-CoV-2. Sample metadata almost always included a de-identified subject ID, COVID-19 status, age in years and sex. Beyond this particular receptor, the publication reports: How much clinical and demographic metadata was included differed by source and by participant, and the metadata was provided uncurated.

In the prospective study, participants were about 18 to 100 years old, resided in about two dozen geographic areas of the United States, and were enrolled through a virtual design. In the prospective study, participants were assigned to cohorts based on the clinical history participants reported in a screening survey and a study questionnaire. In the prospective study, mobile phlebotomists collected whole blood, serum and a nasopharyngeal or oropharyngeal swab from each participant. Additional blood draws and questionnaires over an approximately 2-month period could optionally be provided by prospective study participants. Before DNA extraction, blood samples from the prospective study were shipped at room temperature or frozen. CDR1 SGHTA and CDR2 FQGNSA were looked up in the germline V gene. The CDR3 starts with the cysteine, ends with the phenylalanine, and has 16 residues. Left in the record is the CDR3 DNA by itself, 48 bases read in frame from the first base. Relative to germline, V is missing 1 base and J is missing 6 bases, with 10 bases of the junction outside any gene match.

TCRbeta CDR3 regions were amplified from genomic DNA by means of the immunoSEQ Assay, a bias-controlled multiplex PCR. As for the original processing: Within the assay, amplification of reference gene primers was used to estimate how many nucleated cells each sample contained. Sequence reads were collapsed and filtered to measure the absolute abundance of every unique TCRbeta CDR3 rearrangement. Productive Simpson clonality was computed per sample as the square root of Simpson's diversity index over productive rearrangements. Held by TCRdb, this immuneACCESS table contains in-frame sequences only and omits some clones. Under half of the omission traces to an unresolved V gene where checked; the cause of the rest is unknown. V and J calls plus clone size are reproduced from that table; the DNA served to infer D and trimming. Recorded for this sample are 200,000 to 250,000 clones; 86% of them occurred a single time. The leading ten clones occupy 3% to 3.5% of the sample.

The V and J genes are TRBV7-2 and TRBJ2-3; 7 central bases correspond to TRBD1. What was sequenced was PBMCs or T cells enriched from blood (not recorded which). The clonotype was recovered from a woman in her forties or fifties in a cohort exposed to, infected with or recovered from COVID-19 (not recorded which). The CDR3 region reads CASSLGVRGGADTQYF. The DNA is TGTGCCAGCAGCTTAGGGGTGAGAGGGGGCGCGGATACGCAGTATTTT.